This T cell receptor (beta chain) is drawn from a study of cytomegalovirus exposure and HLA in healthy donors. This PCR relied on a set of 60 Vbeta primers and 13 Jbeta primers. Using immunoSEQ multiplex PCR, the repertoire was profiled, and TCRdb retains in-frame clones only, with some absent. The table records more than 150,000 clones, roughly 76% of them present only once. V was clipped by 3 bases and J by 4 bases, with 12 bases between them. This CDR3 is built from 15 residues. The germline V gene encodes CDR1 LGHNA and CDR2 YNFKEQ. The clonotype was recovered from a man between 40 and 49 years old in good health and CMV-seropositive. This rearrangement joins TRBV4-2 to TRBJ2-2; D possibly corresponds to TRBD2 (6 bases). The specimen was PBMCs. CDR3 DNA: TGTGCCAGCAGCCAGGCGCGGAGGGGCACCGGGGAGCTGTTTTTT. It encodes CASSQARRGTGELFF.